This is a list of T cell receptor beta chains from one sample in a study of blood T cell repertoires in COVID-19. Profiled with immunoSEQ multiplex PCR; TCRdb holds only in-frame clones, not every one. The sample records some 180,000 clones, about 85% being singletons. Sequenced input: peripheral blood. The source of these receptors is a man in his 60s with active or convalescent COVID-19. Both conserved end residues are part of each CDR3. Each record gives: V gene, D gene, J gene, clone size, CDR3 length, CDR3 protein, CDR3 DNA. The D gene is left open where the match is weak. Only part of the rows carry a size: once, few, many, or a class if the clone is expanded.

>TRBV5-1|TRBD1|TRBJ1-5|few|14
CASRPGQPNQPQHF
TGCGCCAGCAGACCGGGACAGCCTAATCAGCCCCAGCATTTT
>TRBV5-1|TRBD1|TRBJ2-5|.|16
CASRSGGTGGAQTQYF
TGCGCCAGCAGATCCGGCGGGACAGGGGGCGCACAGACCCAGTACTTC
>TRBV7-6|.|TRBJ1-1|.|16
CASSLVGAGDDTEAFF
TGTGCCAGCAGCTTAGTAGGAGCAGGGGATGACACTGAAGCTTTCTTT
>TRBV24-1|TRBD1|TRBJ2-3|.|14
CATRGTGSTDTQYF
TGTGCCACCAGAGGGACAGGTAGCACAGATACGCAGTATTTT
>TRBV5-1|.|TRBJ2-1|.|13
CASSPLHGNEQFF
TGCGCCAGCAGCCCACTACACGGCAATGAGCAGTTCTTC
>TRBV6-1|TRBD2|TRBJ2-7|.|14
CASSEGTRTYEQYF
TGTGCCAGCAGTGAAGGGACTAGGACCTACGAGCAGTACTTC
>TRBV6-4|.|TRBJ1-1|.|13
CASSKEEDTEAFF
TGTGCCAGCAGTAAAGAAGAGGACACTGAAGCTTTCTTT
>TRBV4-1|.|TRBJ1-2|.|15
CASSQEGPRNYGYTF
TGCGCCAGCAGCCAAGAAGGTCCCAGGAACTATGGCTACACCTTC
>TRBV19|.|TRBJ1-1|once|13
CASKFGQWSEAFF
TGTGCCAGTAAGTTTGGGCAGTGGTCTGAAGCTTTCTTT
>TRBV14|TRBD1|TRBJ1-2|.|16
CASSPDRPGQGYGYTF
TGTGCCAGCAGCCCAGACCGACCGGGACAGGGATATGGCTACACCTTC
>TRBV6-1|.|TRBJ1-5|.|16
CASSELSHESNQPQHF
TGTGCCAGCAGTGAACTCTCCCACGAGAGCAATCAGCCCCAGCATTTT
>TRBV19|.|TRBJ2-7|.|14
CASSITHYSYEQYF
TGTGCCAGTAGTATTACACACTACTCCTACGAGCAGTACTTC
>TRBV27|.|TRBJ1-1|.|14
CASSFSGGVTEAFF
TGTGCCAGCAGTTTCTCTGGGGGGGTCACTGAAGCTTTCTTT
>TRBV29-1|TRBD1|TRBJ2-3|.|14
CSVVRQGSTDTQYF
TGCAGCGTTGTTCGACAGGGAAGCACAGATACGCAGTATTTT
>TRBV2|.|TRBJ1-6|.|17
CASSDRGPYSYNSPLHF
TGTGCCAGCAGTGACAGGGGCCCGTACTCCTATAATTCACCCCTCCACTTT
>TRBV9|.|TRBJ2-1|.|18
CASSGRPSDSYSYNEQFF
TGTGCCAGCAGCGGCCGACCTTCGGACTCCTACTCCTACAATGAGCAGTTCTTC
>TRBV12-3/TRBV12-4|.|TRBJ1-2|.|13
CASSLSGDYGYTF
TGTGCCAGCAGTTTAAGCGGGGACTATGGCTACACCTTC
>TRBV19|.|TRBJ1-5|.|17
CASSIGSLLRRIQPQHF
TGTGCCAGTAGTATAGGTTCCCTCCTGCGGCGGATCCAGCCCCAGCATTTT
>TRBV2|.|TRBJ1-1|.|16
CASSEALVSKNTEAFF
TGTGCCAGCAGTGAAGCGCTGGTCAGTAAGAACACTGAAGCTTTCTTT
>TRBV5-4|TRBD1|TRBJ2-1|.|15
CASSITGAPYNEQFF
TGTGCCAGCAGTATAACAGGGGCGCCTTACAATGAGCAGTTCTTC
>TRBV14|.|TRBJ1-1|few|17
CASSQDPETGVNTEAFF
TGTGCCAGCAGCCAAGATCCAGAGACAGGAGTGAACACTGAAGCTTTCTTT
>TRBV10-2|TRBD2|TRBJ2-1|.|17
CASSESGGGSAYNEQFF
TGCGCCAGCAGTGAGTCGGGGGGGGGTAGTGCCTACAATGAGCAGTTCTTC
>TRBV13|TRBD2|TRBJ2-5|.|16
CASSSPTSGGKETQYF
TGTGCCAGCAGTTCCCCTACTAGCGGGGGGAAAGAGACCCAGTACTTC
>TRBV20-1|.|TRBJ2-5|.|10
CSAELGTQYF
TGCAGTGCCGAACTTGGGACCCAGTACTTC
>TRBV30|.|TRBJ1-4|.|13
CAWSVKGREKLFF
TGTGCCTGGAGTGTAAAGGGGAGGGAAAAACTGTTTTTT
>TRBV5-1|.|TRBJ2-5|once|15
CASRLLGLSQETQYF
TGCGCCAGCAGGCTGCTGGGCCTGTCACAAGAGACCCAGTACTTC
>TRBV5-4|TRBD2|TRBJ2-5|once|14
CASSPAGLQETQYF
TGTGCCAGCAGCCCAGCGGGACTCCAAGAGACCCAGTACTTC
>TRBV14|TRBD1|TRBJ1-1|.|15
CASSLRDSIITEAFF
TGTGCCAGCAGTCTACGGGACAGCATAATCACTGAAGCTTTCTTT
>TRBV19|.|TRBJ1-2|.|15
CASSAPLDINYGYTF
TGTGCCAGTAGCGCGCCGTTGGACATTAACTATGGCTACACCTTC
>TRBV6-6|.|TRBJ1-4|.|15
CASRLNSATNEKLFF
TGTGCCAGCAGGCTCAACAGTGCGACTAATGAAAAACTGTTTTTT
>TRBV12-3/TRBV12-4|.|TRBJ1-2|.|13
CASSTGLGLILQF
TGTGCCAGCAGTACAGGGCTTGGGCTAATCCTTCAGTTC
>TRBV5-6|.|TRBJ2-7|.|13
CASSLTGGDEQYF
TGTGCCAGCAGCTTGACAGGAGGGGACGAGCAGTACTTC
>TRBV5-1|.|TRBJ1-2|.|14
CASSLNRDNYGYTF
TGCGCCAGCAGCTTAAACAGGGATAACTATGGCTACACCTTC
>TRBV15|TRBD2|TRBJ2-7|.|15
CATSRDGGGAYEQYF
TGTGCCACCAGCAGAGACGGCGGGGGGGCCTACGAGCAGTACTTC
>TRBV28|TRBD1|TRBJ1-1|.|16
CASSPRGQLMNTEAFF
TGTGCCAGCAGTCCTCGGGGACAGCTAATGAACACTGAAGCTTTCTTT
>TRBV2|.|TRBJ2-2|.|16
CASSVTGHPGTGELFF
TGTGCCAGCAGTGTCACGGGACATCCAGGCACCGGGGAGCTGTTTTTT
>TRBV6-5|TRBD1|TRBJ2-1|.|15
CASSFRQGGYNEQFF
TGTGCCAGCTCGTTTCGACAGGGGGGCTACAATGAGCAGTTCTTC
>TRBV30|.|TRBJ2-2|once|17
CAWSVLETAFNTGELFF
TGTGCCTGGAGTGTACTGGAGACAGCGTTTAACACCGGGGAGCTGTTTTTT
>TRBV12-3/TRBV12-4|.|TRBJ1-2|.|13
CASSFGDNYGYTF
TGTGCCAGCAGTTTCGGGGATAACTATGGCTACACCTTC
>TRBV5-5|.|TRBJ1-2|.|14
CASSFGGSNYGYTF
TGTGCCAGCAGCTTCGGGGGATCTAACTATGGCTACACCTTC
>TRBV3-1/TRBV3-2|.|TRBJ2-5|.|13
CASSQNPGETQYF
TGTGCCAGCAGCCAAAACCCCGGGGAGACCCAGTACTTC
>TRBV6-2/TRBV6-3|.|TRBJ2-7|.|17
CASSYSMRVRSPYEQYF
TGTGCCAGCAGTTACTCGATGAGGGTCCGATCCCCATACGAGCAGTACTTC
>TRBV5-4|TRBD1|TRBJ2-3|few|16
CASSTGQGSASHTQYF
TGTGCCAGCAGCACGGGACAGGGAAGTGCCTCCCATACGCAGTATTTT
>TRBV5-6|TRBD1|TRBJ2-3|few|16
CASSKRQGLNTDTQYF
TGTGCCAGCAGCAAGCGACAGGGTTTAAACACAGATACGCAGTATTTT